The entry that follows covers one T cell receptor (beta chain) sequence. The data are from a study of cytomegalovirus exposure and HLA in healthy donors. Germline loops: CDR1 MNHEY, CDR2 SVGAGI. Trimming took 6 bases from V and 2 from J; bases not matched to a gene: 8. This CDR3 has 15 amino acids. The PCR had 60 Vbeta and 13 Jbeta primers. The assay was immunoSEQ multiplex PCR, and TCRdb's table has in-frame clones only and misses some. Among fewer than 150,000 clones listed, over 75% were seen once. The chain joins TRBV6-5 to TRBJ2-3; 7 bases line up with TRBD1. Sequenced input: PBMCs. This clonotype was obtained from a woman between 18 and 30 years old in good health and CMV-seronegative. In nucleotides, the CDR3 is TGTGCCAGCAGGCCGAACAGGGGACACACAGATACGCAGTATTTT. This sequence encodes CASRPNRGHTDTQYF.